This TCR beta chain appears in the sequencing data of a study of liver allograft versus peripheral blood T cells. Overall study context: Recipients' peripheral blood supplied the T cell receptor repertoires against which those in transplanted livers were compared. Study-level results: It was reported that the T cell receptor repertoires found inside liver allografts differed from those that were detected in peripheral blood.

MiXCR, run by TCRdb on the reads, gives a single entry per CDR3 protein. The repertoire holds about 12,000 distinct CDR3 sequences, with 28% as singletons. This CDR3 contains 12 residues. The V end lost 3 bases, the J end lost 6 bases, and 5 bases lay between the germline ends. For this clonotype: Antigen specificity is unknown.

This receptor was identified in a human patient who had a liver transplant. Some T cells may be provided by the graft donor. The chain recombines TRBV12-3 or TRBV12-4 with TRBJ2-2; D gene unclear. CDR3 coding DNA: TGTGCCAGCAGTTTCGAGGCCGGGGAGCTGTTTTTT. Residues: CASSFEAGELFF.